A selection of T cell receptor beta chains follows, all from one sample in a study of blood T cells in healthy people across ages. TCRdb reprocessed the 5' RACE reads via MiXCR and lists one record per CDR3 protein. In the table there are 1.5 million to 2 million distinct CDR3 sequences, 28% of which are singletons. The specimen was blood. Receptors originate from a woman in her 30s in good health. The CDR3 runs from the conserved cysteine through the conserved F or W. D genes are given only for firm matches. Size is stated for part of the rows, as once, few or many counts, or as a class when the clone is expanded.

TRBJ1-1 NA TRBD1 TRBV5-1 TGCGCCAGCAGCTCGCCCGAAGGGGGCGAATCGACTAACACTGAAGCTTTCTTT CASSSPEGGESTNTEAFF
TRBJ2-3 NA TRBD1 TRBV12-5 TGTGCTAGTGGCTTTGGGACAGTGGCTTCTAGCACAGATACGCAGTATTTT CASGFGTVASSTDTQYF
TRBJ1-2 NA NA TRBV6-1 TGTGCCAGCGGGGAGGACAGCTACTACAACTATGGCTACACCTTC CASGEDSYYNYGYTF
TRBJ2-5 many NA TRBV5-1 TGTGCCAGCAGCTTGGAGGGCCAAGAGACCCAGTACTTC CASSLEGQETQYF
TRBJ2-3 NA NA TRBV2 TGTGCCAGCAGTGAATTGCGGGAAAGCACAGATACGCAGTATTTT CASSELRESTDTQYF
TRBJ2-1 NA TRBD2 TRBV6-2/TRBV6-3 TGTGCCAGCTCAACCCCCAACCTAGCGGGCACGGGGTGGTCCTACAATGAGCAGTTCTTC CASSTPNLAGTGWSYNEQFF
TRBJ2-1 many TRBD2 TRBV5-1 TGCGCCAGCAGCTTGGGACTAGCGGGGGGGAGTGAGCAGTTCTTC CASSLGLAGGSEQFF
TRBJ2-3 NA TRBD2 TRBV3-1 TGTGCCAGCAGCCATACGGGAGGGCCCAGCACAGATACGCAGTATTTT CASSHTGGPSTDTQYF
TRBJ2-7 many NA TRBV5-1 TGCGCCAGCAGCTTGGAATTTATGGGGTCGTGGGACGAGCAGTACTTC CASSLEFMGSWDEQYF
TRBJ2-7 NA NA TRBV7-6 TGTGCCAGCAGCCTATACAGGGATTCCAGCTCCTACGAGCAGTACTTC CASSLYRDSSSYEQYF
TRBJ2-7 once NA TRBV12-3/TRBV12-4 TGTGCCAGCAGTTTAAACAGATACAATGAGCAGTACTTC CASSLNRYNEQYF
TRBJ1-1 NA NA TRBV12-3/TRBV12-4 TGTGCCACCCGAGGGGTGAACACTGAAGCTTTCTTT CATRGVNTEAFF
TRBJ2-1 NA TRBD2 TRBV7-9 TGTGCCAGCAGCACCCGGACTAGCGGGAGGGATGAGCAGTTCTTC CASSTRTSGRDEQFF
TRBJ2-5 few TRBD1 TRBV2 TGTGCCAGCAGTGAAGGCCTTGGACAGGGGGCCAACCAAGAGACCCAGTACTTC CASSEGLGQGANQETQYF
TRBJ2-1 many NA TRBV5-1 TGCGCCAGCAGCTCGGAGATTTCAGGGGCCGCCAAGGGTAATGAGCAGTTCTTC CASSSEISGAAKGNEQFF
TRBJ1-4 few TRBD1 TRBV12-3/TRBV12-4 TGTGCCAGCAGTTCGACAGGGTCGGGTAATGAAAAACTGTTTTTT CASSSTGSGNEKLFF
TRBJ2-1 NA NA TRBV5-8 TGTGCCAGCAGCTTGGGGGCTTATGGCAATGAGCAGTTCTTC CASSLGAYGNEQFF
TRBJ2-5 few TRBD1 TRBV7-9 TGTGCCAGCAGCTTAAGGACAGGGGAACAAGAGACCCAGTACTTC CASSLRTGEQETQYF
TRBJ2-5 many NA TRBV12-3/TRBV12-4 TGTGCCAGCAGTTCGGGACTGTACCAAGAGACCCAGTACTTC CASSSGLYQETQYF
TRBJ2-4 few NA TRBV10-3 TGTGCCATCAGTGCTGCGTCCAATACGAATGAGCAGTACTTC CAISAASNTNEQYF
TRBJ1-2 many NA TRBV20-1 TGCAGTGCTAGAGATCCAGGGTCTGGAGAGGGCTATGGCTACACCTTC CSARDPGSGEGYGYTF
TRBJ2-3 NA NA TRBV6-6 TGTGCCAGCACGAGAGCGGGCGGGACAGATACGCAGTATTTT CASTRAGGTDTQYF